The 14 T cell receptor beta chains listed next were all sequenced from one sample in a study of control samples from healthy donors and cancer patients. Profiling relied on immunoSEQ multiplex PCR, and the TCRdb table lists in-frame clones only, not all of them. Here the sample spans just over 80,000 clones, 94% being singletons. Sequenced: blood. Receptors originate from a woman aged 18 to 35 in good health.

The chain couples TRBV4-1 to TRBJ2-3; TRBD1 aligns across 9 bases. The CDR3 spans 15 residues. The V gene's germline CDR1 is MGHRA and CDR2 YSYEKL. The trim removed 6 bases at V and 2 bases at J, leaving 6 bases unmatched. The CDR3 loop reads CASSDRDRDTDTQYF. CDR3 DNA sequence: TGCGCCAGCAGTGACCGGGACAGGGACACAGATACGCAGTATTTT.

This chain links TRBV27 with TRBJ2-7; tentatively, D is TRBD2 (6 bases). The CDR3 totals 15 residues. With 6 bases removed from V and 4 bases from J, the gap between germline ends came to 19 bases. Germline assignment: CDR1 MNHEY and CDR2 SMNVEV (reference sequence). In nucleotides, the CDR3 is TGTGCCAGCAGGGGAATGGGACGGAGGGGATACGAGCAGTACTTC. Its protein product is CASRGMGRRGYEQYF.

This clone has just one count. This rearrangement joins TRBV10-1 to TRBJ2-1, with D possibly matching TRBD2 (6 bases). The V end was cut by 10 bases, the J end by 6 bases, with 16 bases between. The CDR3 extends over 13 amino acids. Germline V gives CDR1 WNHNN, CDR2 SYGVQD (reference sequence). The CDR3 DNA is TGCGCCACGTGTCTCCGGGACTCCAATGAGCAGTTCTTC. Translating it yields CATCLRDSNEQFF.

The chain carries TRBV28 and TRBJ1-5; D possibly corresponds to TRBD1 (5 bases). Germline lookup yields CDR1 MDHEN and CDR2 SYDVKM. Trimming took off 10 bases at V and 1 base at J, with 14 bases between the two ends. CDR3 length equals 14 residues. CDR3 sequence: CATKGQLSNQPQHF. The CDR3 DNA follows: TGTGCCACGAAGGGGCAGCTAAGCAATCAGCCCCAGCATTTT.

V gene TRBV6-5 combines with J gene TRBJ2-3; maybe TRBD1 (6 bases). CDR3 length: 14 amino acids. Deletions cut 6 bases from V and 1 base from J, with 11 bases between. CDR1 is MNHEY and CDR2 is SVGAGI in the germline V gene. The CDR3 region has the DNA TGTGCCAGCAGCACAGGGATGGGCACAGATACGCAGTATTTT. Protein product: CASSTGMGTDTQYF.

The chain couples TRBV5-5 to TRBJ2-1; D is ambiguous. The CDR3 covers 15 residues. The V gene lost 2 bases and the J gene lost 0 bases, with 9 bases spanning the gap. Germline V gene data show CDR1 as SGHKS and CDR2 as YYEKEE (reference sequence). The CDR3 coding sequence is TGTGCCAGCAGCTTAGGTCTAGGCTCCTACAATGAGCAGTTCTTC. Translation: CASSLGLGSYNEQFF.

Notes on this clone: The junction differs from germline at one of its ends, possibly a read error. The genes are TRBV2 and TRBJ1-2; 7 bases line up with TRBD1. The CDR3 totals 13 residues. The V gene's germline CDR1 is SNHLY and CDR2 FYNNEI. The CDR3 DNA sequence: TGTGCCAGCAGTGAACAGTTGGGCGGGACAGAGGTCTTC. Translated, it gives CASSEQLGGTEVF.

The chain links TRBV10-3 to TRBJ1-4; D gene ambiguous. The CDR3 has 12 residues. V lost 6 bases to trimming and J lost 4 bases, with 6 bases between them. Germline V CDR1 and CDR2: ENHRY, SYGVKD. Written as DNA, the CDR3 is TGTGCCATCAGCGACCTTAATGAAAAACTGTTTTTT. The encoded protein is CAISDLNEKLFF.

V gene TRBV28 combines with J gene TRBJ2-1, with 7 bases that match TRBD1. CDR3 length: 14 amino acids. CDR1 and CDR2 (germline): MDHEN, SYDVKM. Trimming at V came to 5 bases and at J to 7 bases, leaving 8 bases not matched to a gene. DNA for the CDR3: TGTGCCAGCAGTCCCCGGACAGGTAGGAATGAGCAGTTCTTC. Its protein is CASSPRTGRNEQFF.

J is TRBJ2-3 and V is TRBV28; TRBD2 agrees at 10 bases. V was pared by 6 bases and J by 6 bases, with 12 bases of the junction left unmatched. The CDR3 totals 16 residues. In germline, CDR1 is MDHEN, CDR2 SYDVKM. CDR3 region: CASSSNSGRSGDTQYF. The CDR3 nucleotides are TGTGCCAGCAGCTCAAATAGCGGGAGGTCCGGGGATACGCAGTATTTT.

This clone was seen a single time. This chain joins TRBV28 and TRBJ2-1; D tentatively reads TRBD1 or TRBD2 (5 bases each). CDR1 and CDR2 from the germline V gene are MDHEN and SYDVKM. The CDR3 is made up of 16 amino acids. V was pared by 0 bases and J by 7 bases, with 16 bases between. CDR3 sequence (DNA): TGTGCCAGCAGTTTATGGGGACCGACTCGATCAAATGAGCAGTTCTTC. It encodes CASSLWGPTRSNEQFF.

This chain uses TRBV15 with TRBJ2-1; no clear D. Per the germline V gene, CDR1 is LNHNV and CDR2 is YYDKDF (reference sequence). This CDR3 contains 14 residues. The V end lost 3 bases, the J end lost 5 bases, and 11 bases lay between the germline ends. For the CDR3, the DNA is TGTGCCACCAGCAGTGGGTTTCCGGACAATGAGCAGTTCTTC. Translating gives CATSSGFPDNEQFF. The full variable domain, with the rest looked up from reference TRBV15 and TRBJ2-1, is DAMVIQNPRYQVTQFGKPVTLSCSQTLNHNVMYWYQQKSSQAPKLLFHYYDKDFNNEADTPDNFQSRRPNTSFCFLDIRSPGLGDTAMYLCATSSGFPDNEQFFGPGTRLTVL.

The CDR3 region is CASSLAGTVSNQPQHF. CDR3 DNA sequence: TGTGCCAGCAGCTTAGCCGGGACAGTTAGCAATCAGCCCCAGCATTTT. The chain couples TRBV7-2 to TRBJ1-5; TRBD1 agrees at 7 bases. The CDR3 consists of 16 residues. Per the germline V gene, CDR1 is SGHTA and CDR2 is FQGNSA. V lost 0 bases to trimming and J lost 0 bases; unmatched junction nucleotides: 2.

The J gene is TRBJ1-4, the V gene TRBV28, with D possibly TRBD1 on 5 matching bases. V was clipped by 3 bases and J by 5 bases, with 13 bases between them. Germline V gives CDR1 MDHEN, CDR2 SYDVKM. This CDR3 has 15 amino acids. In DNA form, the CDR3 reads TGTGCCAGCAGTTTCCGGGGGGGTCCCAATGAAAAACTGTTTTTT. Amino acids: CASSFRGGPNEKLFF. The variable domain in full, with the rest retrieved from reference TRBV28 and TRBJ1-4, is DVKVTQSSRYLVKRTGEKVFLECVQDMDHENMFWYRQDPGLGLRLIYFSYDVKMKEKGDIPEGYSVSREKKERFSLILESASTNQTSMYLCASSFRGGPNEKLFFGSGTQLSVL.